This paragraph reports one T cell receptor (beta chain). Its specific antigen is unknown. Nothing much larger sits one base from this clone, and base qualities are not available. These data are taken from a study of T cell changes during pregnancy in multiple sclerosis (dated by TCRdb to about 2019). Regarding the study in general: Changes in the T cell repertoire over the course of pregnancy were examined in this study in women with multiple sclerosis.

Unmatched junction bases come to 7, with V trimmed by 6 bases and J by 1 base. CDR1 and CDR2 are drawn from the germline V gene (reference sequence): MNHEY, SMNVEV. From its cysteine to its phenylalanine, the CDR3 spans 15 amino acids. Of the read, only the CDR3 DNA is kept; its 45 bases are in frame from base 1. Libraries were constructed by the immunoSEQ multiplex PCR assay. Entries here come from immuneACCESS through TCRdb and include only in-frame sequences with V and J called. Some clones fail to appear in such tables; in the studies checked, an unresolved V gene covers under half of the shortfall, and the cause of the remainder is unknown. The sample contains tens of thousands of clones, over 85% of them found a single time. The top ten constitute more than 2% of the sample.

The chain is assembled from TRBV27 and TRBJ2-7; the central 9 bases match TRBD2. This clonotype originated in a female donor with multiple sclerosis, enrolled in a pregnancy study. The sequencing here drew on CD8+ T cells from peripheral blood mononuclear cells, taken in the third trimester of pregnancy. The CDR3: CASRPSSGSSYEQYF. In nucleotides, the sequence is TGTGCCAGCAGACCTAGTAGCGGGAGTTCCTACGAGCAGTACTTC.